This TCR beta chain was sequenced in a study of shared clonotypes between healthy human individuals. CDR1 is SGDLS, CDR2 YYNGEE, per germline. This CDR3 is 15 amino acids long. Unmatched junction bases numbered 7, after V lost 0 bases and J lost 7 bases. This table comes from immunoSEQ multiplex PCR, and its TCRdb copy is limited to in-frame clones, with some not included. The sample shows some 1,600,000 clones, approximately 98% of them seen only once. The source material was naive CD4+ T cells sorted from blood. The subset was: CD45RA+ positively selected. V and J are TRBV9 and TRBJ2-3; 8 nucleotides align to TRBD2. The receptor's source is a man aged 25 to 40 in good health. The CDR3 DNA reads TGTGCCAGCAGCGTAGGGAGAGCGGGAGTCAATACGCAGTATTTT. Protein sequence: CASSVGRAGVNTQYF.